The rows below give T cell receptor beta chains drawn from one sample of a study of T cell repertoires in cytomegalovirus infection. From the reads, TCRdb called clonotypes with MiXCR, one entry per CDR3 protein. The sample lists approximately 70,000 distinct CDR3 sequences, 3% to 4.5% occurring once. The source material was PBMCs. These receptors were obtained from a human donor in good health (CMV status not recorded). Some clones in this sample may be carry-over from other donors' samples. Each CDR3 is given with its conserved first and last residue. A D gene is named only where the DNA matches it firmly. Clone size, where shown, is once, few, many, or a class for clones that have expanded.

clone size,D gene,V gene,J gene,CDR3 protein,CDR3 DNA
many,TRBD2,TRBV7-2,TRBJ2-7,CASSSTSGRGFPYEQYF,TGTGCCAGCAGCTCGACTAGCGGGAGGGGTTTTCCCTACGAGCAGTACTTC
NA,NA,TRBV7-2,TRBJ2-7,CASSEWGVSYEQYF,TGTGCCAGCAGCGAGTGGGGGGTCTCCTACGAGCAGTACTTC
many,TRBD2,TRBV11-2,TRBJ2-1,CASSLESRGDEQFF,TGTGCCAGCAGCTTAGAATCGCGGGGGGATGAGCAGTTCTTC
many,NA,TRBV6-2/TRBV6-3,TRBJ1-5,CASNQQINQPQHF,TGTGCCAGCAACCAACAGATCAATCAGCCCCAGCATTTT
many,TRBD1,TRBV7-3,TRBJ2-2,CASSRIQTGKNTGELFF,TGTGCCAGCAGCCGGATTCAGACAGGGAAGAACACCGGGGAGCTGTTTTTT
many,NA,TRBV7-2,TRBJ2-7,CASRLWEFDEQYF,TGTGCCAGCCGCTTGTGGGAGTTCGACGAGCAGTACTTC
NA,NA,TRBV7-2,TRBJ2-2,CASSPGWTPRGGELFF,TGTGCCAGCAGCCCCGGGTGGACTCCCAGGGGCGGGGAGCTGTTTTTT
many,NA,TRBV7-6,TRBJ2-1,CASSLGPESDEQFF,TGTGCCAGCAGCTTAGGGCCCGAGTCGGATGAGCAGTTCTTC
many,TRBD1,TRBV7-8,TRBJ1-2,CASSSTGGNYGYTF,TGTGCCAGCAGCTCGACAGGGGGGAACTATGGCTACACCTTC
many,TRBD1,TRBV7-2,TRBJ1-2,CASSSDRGGYTF,TGTGCCAGCAGCTCGGACAGGGGTGGCTACACCTTC
many,NA,TRBV20-1,TRBJ2-7,CSARDPRAPHRNSYEQYF,TGCAGTGCTAGAGATCCTCGGGCCCCTCACCGGAACTCCTACGAGCAGTACTTC
NA,NA,TRBV6-2/TRBV6-3,TRBJ2-3,CASSILRFDTQYF,TGTGCCAGCAGCATCTTAAGATTCGATACGCAGTATTTT
few,TRBD2,TRBV6-5,TRBJ2-7,CASRRDGRAWEQYF,TGTGCCAGCAGGAGGGACGGGAGGGCTTGGGAGCAGTACTTC
many,NA,TRBV7-2,TRBJ2-1,CASSLRVPPGYEQFF,TGTGCCAGCAGCTTACGGGTCCCCCCGGGCTATGAGCAGTTCTTC
many,NA,TRBV12-3/TRBV12-4,TRBJ1-1,CASSSRGGFDTEAFF,TGTGCCAGCTCTAGCAGGGGCGGCTTTGACACTGAAGCTTTCTTT
few,NA,TRBV28,TRBJ2-5,CASSSMSGGVQETQYF,TGTGCCAGCAGCTCAATGTCAGGGGGGGTACAGGAGACCCAGTACTTC
many,TRBD1,TRBV7-9,TRBJ1-4,CASSLGTGVRTNEKLFF,TGTGCCAGCAGCTTAGGGACAGGGGTACGAACTAATGAAAAACTGTTTTTT
few,NA,TRBV7-2,TRBJ1-4,CASSLDLGNEKLFF,TGTGCCAGCAGCTTAGACCTGGGTAATGAAAAACTGTTTTTT
many,TRBD1,TRBV7-2,TRBJ2-7,CASSFNQGASEQYF,TGTGCCAGCAGCTTTAACCAGGGGGCAAGCGAGCAGTACTTC
many,NA,TRBV12-3/TRBV12-4,TRBJ1-6,CASSPRERSPLHF,TGTGCCAGCAGCCCCAGGGAACGCTCACCCCTCCACTTT
many,TRBD2,TRBV7-3,TRBJ2-1,CASSQWAVAGGGDEQFF,TGTGCCAGCAGCCAGTGGGCCGTAGCGGGAGGTGGCGATGAGCAGTTCTTC
many,NA,TRBV7-2,TRBJ2-4,CASSLEGRGGQNIQYF,TGTGCCAGCAGCTTAGAGGGCAGGGGTGGCCAAAACATTCAGTACTTC
many,NA,TRBV7-8,TRBJ1-2,CASSGRHGPRGGGYTF,TGTGCCAGCAGCGGGAGACACGGACCAAGGGGCGGTGGCTACACCTTC
many,NA,TRBV7-2,TRBJ2-2,CASSPSPGNTGELFF,TGTGCCAGCAGCCCTTCTCCTGGGAACACCGGGGAGCTGTTTTTT
many,NA,TRBV7-2,TRBJ1-2,CASSPGAASNYGYTF,TGTGCCAGCAGCCCAGGGGCGGCGAGCAACTATGGCTACACCTTC
few,NA,TRBV7-6,TRBJ2-5,CASSFRIGLQETQYF,TGTGCCAGCAGCTTCCGTATAGGACTCCAAGAGACCCAGTACTTC
many,TRBD2,TRBV7-2,TRBJ2-1,CASSLGPSGGEQFF,TGTGCCAGCAGCTTAGGGCCTAGCGGAGGTGAGCAGTTCTTC
many,TRBD1,TRBV19,TRBJ1-5,CASSSDRGTQPQHF,TGTGCCAGTAGTAGCGACAGGGGCACTCAGCCCCAGCATTTT
few,NA,TRBV28,TRBJ2-7,CASSLDGETNSYEQYF,TGTGCCAGCAGTTTGGACGGTGAAACAAATTCCTACGAGCAGTACTTC
many,NA,TRBV7-2,TRBJ2-5,CASSLEGRNQETQYF,TGTGCCAGCAGCTTAGAGGGACGGAACCAAGAGACCCAGTACTTC
many,NA,TRBV6-5,TRBJ2-5,CASSRDHLGTQYF,TGTGCCAGCAGCCGGGACCACCTCGGGACCCAGTACTTC
many,TRBD2,TRBV7-3,TRBJ2-3,CASSSLAGGVDTQYF,TGTGCCAGCAGCTCGTTAGCGGGGGGGGTAGATACGCAGTATTTT
few,NA,TRBV23-1,TRBJ2-7,CASSHPTHSYEQYF,TGCGCCAGCAGTCACCCGACACACTCCTACGAGCAGTACTTC